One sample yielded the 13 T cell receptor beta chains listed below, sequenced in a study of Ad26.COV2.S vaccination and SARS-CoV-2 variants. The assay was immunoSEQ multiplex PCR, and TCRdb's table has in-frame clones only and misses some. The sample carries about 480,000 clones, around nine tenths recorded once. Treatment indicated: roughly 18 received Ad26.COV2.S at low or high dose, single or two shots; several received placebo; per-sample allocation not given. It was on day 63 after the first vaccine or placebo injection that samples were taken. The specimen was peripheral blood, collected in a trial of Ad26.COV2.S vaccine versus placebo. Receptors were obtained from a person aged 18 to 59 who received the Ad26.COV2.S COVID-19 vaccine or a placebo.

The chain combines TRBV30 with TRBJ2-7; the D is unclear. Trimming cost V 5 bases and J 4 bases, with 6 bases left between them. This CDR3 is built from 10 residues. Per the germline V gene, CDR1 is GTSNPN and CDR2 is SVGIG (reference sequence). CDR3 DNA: TGTGCCTGGGGCCGTTACGAGCAGTACTTC. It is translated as CAWGRYEQYF.

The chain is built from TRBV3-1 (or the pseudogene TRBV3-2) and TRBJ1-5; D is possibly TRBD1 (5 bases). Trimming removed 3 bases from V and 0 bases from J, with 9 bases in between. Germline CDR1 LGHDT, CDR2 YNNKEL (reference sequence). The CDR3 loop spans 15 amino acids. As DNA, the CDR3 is TGTGCCAGCAGCCAGGGACGAAGTAGCAATCAGCCCCAGCATTTT. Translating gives CASSQGRSSNQPQHF.

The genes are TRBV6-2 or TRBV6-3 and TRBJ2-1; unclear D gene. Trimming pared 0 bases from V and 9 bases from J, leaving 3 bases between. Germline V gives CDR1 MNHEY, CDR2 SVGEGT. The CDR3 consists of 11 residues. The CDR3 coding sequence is TGTGCCAGCAGTTACTCGGTTGAGCAGTTCTTC. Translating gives CASSYSVEQFF.

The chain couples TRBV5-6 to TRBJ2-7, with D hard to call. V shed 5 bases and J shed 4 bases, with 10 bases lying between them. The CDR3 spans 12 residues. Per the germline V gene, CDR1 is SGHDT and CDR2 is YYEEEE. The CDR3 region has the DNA TGTGCCAGCAGTATCGGGCTGTACGAGCAGTACTTC. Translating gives CASSIGLYEQYF.

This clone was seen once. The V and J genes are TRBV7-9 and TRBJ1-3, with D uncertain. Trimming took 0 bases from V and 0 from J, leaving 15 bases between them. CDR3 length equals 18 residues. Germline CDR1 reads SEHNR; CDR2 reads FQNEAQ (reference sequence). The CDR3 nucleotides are TGTGCCAGCAGCTTAGCAGGGTTCAACAGTCCCTCTGGAAACACCATATATTTT. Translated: CASSLAGFNSPSGNTIYF.

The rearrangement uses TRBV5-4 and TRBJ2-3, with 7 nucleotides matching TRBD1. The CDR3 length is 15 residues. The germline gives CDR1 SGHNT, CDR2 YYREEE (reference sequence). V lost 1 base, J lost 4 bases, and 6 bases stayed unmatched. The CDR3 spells CASSLMAGGSDTQYF. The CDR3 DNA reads TGTGCCAGCAGCTTGATGGCAGGGGGTTCAGATACGCAGTATTTT.

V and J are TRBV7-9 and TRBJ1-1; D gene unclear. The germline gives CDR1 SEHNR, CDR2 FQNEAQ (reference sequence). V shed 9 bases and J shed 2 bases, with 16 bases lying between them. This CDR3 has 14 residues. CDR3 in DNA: TGTGCCAGTTTAGAATATGCGGCAAACACTGAAGCTTTCTTT. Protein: CASLEYAANTEAFF.

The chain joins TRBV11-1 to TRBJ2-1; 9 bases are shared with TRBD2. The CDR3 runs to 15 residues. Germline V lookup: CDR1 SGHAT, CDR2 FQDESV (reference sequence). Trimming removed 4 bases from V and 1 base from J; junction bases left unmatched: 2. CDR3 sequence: CASSSREGSYNEQFF. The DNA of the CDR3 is TGTGCCAGCAGCTCGCGGGAGGGTTCCTACAATGAGCAGTTCTTC.

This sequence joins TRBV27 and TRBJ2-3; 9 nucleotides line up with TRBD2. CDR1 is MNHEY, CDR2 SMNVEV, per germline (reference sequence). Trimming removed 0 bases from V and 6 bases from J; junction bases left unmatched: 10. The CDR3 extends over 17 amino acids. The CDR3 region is CASSLSGGGRAADTQYF. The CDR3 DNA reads TGTGCCAGCAGTTTATCGGGGGGCGGGAGGGCCGCCGATACGCAGTATTTT.

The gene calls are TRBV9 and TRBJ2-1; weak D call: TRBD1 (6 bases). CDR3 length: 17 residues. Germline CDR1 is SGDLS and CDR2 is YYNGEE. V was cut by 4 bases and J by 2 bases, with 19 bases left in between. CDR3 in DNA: TGTGCCAGCAGCCCTACTACAGGGAACTTACCCTACAATGAGCAGTTCTTC. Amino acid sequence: CASSPTTGNLPYNEQFF.

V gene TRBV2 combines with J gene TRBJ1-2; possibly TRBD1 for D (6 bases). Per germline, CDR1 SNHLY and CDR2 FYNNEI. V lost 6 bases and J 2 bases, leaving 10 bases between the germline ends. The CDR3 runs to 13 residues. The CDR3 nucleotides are TGTGCCAGCAGGGGGGACAAAAACTATGGCTACACCTTC. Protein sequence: CASRGDKNYGYTF.

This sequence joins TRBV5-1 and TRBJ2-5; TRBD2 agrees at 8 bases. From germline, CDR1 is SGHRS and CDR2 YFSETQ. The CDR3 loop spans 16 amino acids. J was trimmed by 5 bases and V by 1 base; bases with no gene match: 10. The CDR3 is CASSLTGLAPVETQYF. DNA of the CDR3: TGCGCCAGCAGCTTGACCGGACTAGCCCCTGTGGAGACCCAGTACTTC.

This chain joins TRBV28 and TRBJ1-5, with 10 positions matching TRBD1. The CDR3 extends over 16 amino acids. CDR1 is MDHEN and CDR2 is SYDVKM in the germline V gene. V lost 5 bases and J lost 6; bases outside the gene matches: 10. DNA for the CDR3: TGTGCCAGCAGTACGCCCGGGACAGGGGAGGGTCAGCCCCAGCATTTT. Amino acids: CASSTPGTGEGQPQHF.